A single sample is the source of the 7 T cell receptor beta chains below, sequenced in a study of siplizumab effects on memory and regulatory T cells. Repertoires were generated with immunoSEQ multiplex PCR, while TCRdb's copy carries only in-frame clones and drops some. The sample yields 65,000 to 85,000 clones, approximately 93% seen once. The sample was CD8+ T cells sorted from blood. These receptor sequences come from a human donor in good health.

V gene TRBV5-1 combines with J gene TRBJ2-7; D might be TRBD1 (5 bases). Germline-derived CDR1 and CDR2 are SGHRS and YFSETQ. The V end was cut by 0 bases, the J end by 5 bases, with 15 bases between. The CDR3 length is 15 residues. The CDR3 loop reads CASSLDAGKGHEQYF. The CDR3, as DNA: TGCGCCAGCAGCTTGGACGCAGGGAAGGGTCACGAGCAGTACTTC.

The rearrangement uses TRBV4-1 and TRBJ1-5; D gene uncertain. Trimming took 3 bases from V and 0 from J, leaving 9 bases between them. The CDR3 totals 15 residues. CDR1 is MGHRA and CDR2 is YSYEKL in the germline V gene. CDR3 sequence reads: CASSQGSLSNQPQHF. The CDR3 DNA is TGCGCCAGCAGCCAGGGGTCTCTTAGCAATCAGCCCCAGCATTTT.

The rearrangement links TRBV15 to TRBJ1-2; D remains unclear. The CDR3 runs to 14 residues. Germline lookup yields CDR1 LNHNV and CDR2 YYDKDF (reference sequence). The ends were cut back, 0 bases at V and 0 bases at J, with 5 bases in the middle. The CDR3 DNA reads as TGTGCCACCAGCAGAGATCGGGCTAACTATGGCTACACCTTC. Translated: CATSRDRANYGYTF.

The CDR3 region is CASSLLYNEQFF. The CDR3 DNA reads as TGTGCCAGCTCCCTCTTGTACAATGAGCAGTTCTTC. The chain carries TRBV7-9 and TRBJ2-1; no reliable D call. Trimming shortened V by 8 bases and J by 4 bases, and 9 bases separated the two germline ends. The germline V gene has CDR1 SEHNR and CDR2 FQNEAQ (reference sequence). The CDR3 has 12 amino acids.

The chain combines TRBV5-1 with TRBJ1-4; unclear D gene. CDR3 length: 14 amino acids. CDR1 is SGHRS, CDR2 YFSETQ, per germline. V was cut by 0 bases and J by 7 bases, with 10 bases left in between. CDR3 sequence: CASSLGVQSEKLFF. The CDR3 region has the DNA TGCGCCAGCAGCTTGGGAGTACAGAGTGAAAAACTGTTTTTT.

The rearrangement links TRBV9 to TRBJ2-1, with 7 bases lining up with TRBD2. The CDR3 totals 15 residues. After removal of 0 bases from V and 4 bases from J, the junction contained 4 bases not matched to a gene. Germline assignment: CDR1 SGDLS and CDR2 YYNGEE. In DNA, the CDR3 is TGTGCCAGCAGCGTAGATCCTAGCGGATACAATGAGCAGTTCTTC. Protein product: CASSVDPSGYNEQFF. The full variable domain, completed using reference TRBV9 and TRBJ2-1, is DSGVTQTPKHLITATGQRVTLRCSPRSGDLSVYWYQQSLDQGLQFLIQYYNGEERAKGNILERFSAQQFPDLHSELNLSSLELGDSALYFCASSVDPSGYNEQFFGPGTRLTVL.

The CDR3 spells CASSPWGSSYNEQFF. CDR3 sequence (DNA): TGTGCCAGCAGTCCTTGGGGGAGCTCCTACAATGAGCAGTTCTTC. The chain is built from TRBV6-4 and TRBJ2-1; D tentatively reads TRBD1 or TRBD2 (5 bases each). This CDR3 spans 15 amino acids. Germline V lookup: CDR1 MRHNA, CDR2 SNTAGT. The germline V and J ends were trimmed by 5 bases and 0 bases, with 11 bases remaining between them.